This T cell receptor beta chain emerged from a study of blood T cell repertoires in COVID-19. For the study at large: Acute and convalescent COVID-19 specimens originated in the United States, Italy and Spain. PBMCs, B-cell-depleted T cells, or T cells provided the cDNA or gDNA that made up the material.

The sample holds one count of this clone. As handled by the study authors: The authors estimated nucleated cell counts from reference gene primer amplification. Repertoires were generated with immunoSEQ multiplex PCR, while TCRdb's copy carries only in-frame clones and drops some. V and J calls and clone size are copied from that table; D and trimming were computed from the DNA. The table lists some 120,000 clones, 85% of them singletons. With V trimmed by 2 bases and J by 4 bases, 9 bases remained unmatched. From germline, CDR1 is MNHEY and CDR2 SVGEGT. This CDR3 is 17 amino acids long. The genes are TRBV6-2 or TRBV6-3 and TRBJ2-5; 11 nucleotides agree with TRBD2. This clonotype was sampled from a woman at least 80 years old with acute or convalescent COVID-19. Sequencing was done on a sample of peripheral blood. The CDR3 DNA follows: TGTGCCAGCAGTTACCCAACTAGCGGGGGCTCCACAGAGACCCAGTACTTC. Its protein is CASSYPTSGGSTETQYF.